The sequence of this T cell receptor beta chain was determined in a study of control samples from healthy donors and cancer patients. The data were produced by immunoSEQ multiplex PCR, yet TCRdb's version contains in-frame clones alone and is incomplete. The data contain some 71,000 clones, 89% of them singletons. This clone was seen only a few times. The CDR3 sequence is 15 residues long. Germline V gene lookup returns CDR1 SGHAT and CDR2 FQNNGV. Trimming took off 1 base at V and 1 base at J, with 8 bases between the two ends. The chain couples TRBV11-2 to TRBJ1-5; D not resolved. The sequenced sample consisted of PBMCs. The TCR comes from a man in his sixties with colorectal cancer. CDR3 sequence: CASSLGPGSNQPQHF. CDR3 coding DNA: TGTGCCAGCAGCTTAGGCCCGGGCAGCAATCAGCCCCAGCATTTT. The variable domain in full, completed from reference TRBV11-2 and TRBJ1-5, reads EAGVAQSPRYKIIEKRQSVAFWCNPISGHATLYWYQQILGQGPKLLIQFQNNGVVDDSQLPKDRFSAERLKGVDSTLKIQPAKLEDSAVYLCASSLGPGSNQPQHFGDGTRLSIL.